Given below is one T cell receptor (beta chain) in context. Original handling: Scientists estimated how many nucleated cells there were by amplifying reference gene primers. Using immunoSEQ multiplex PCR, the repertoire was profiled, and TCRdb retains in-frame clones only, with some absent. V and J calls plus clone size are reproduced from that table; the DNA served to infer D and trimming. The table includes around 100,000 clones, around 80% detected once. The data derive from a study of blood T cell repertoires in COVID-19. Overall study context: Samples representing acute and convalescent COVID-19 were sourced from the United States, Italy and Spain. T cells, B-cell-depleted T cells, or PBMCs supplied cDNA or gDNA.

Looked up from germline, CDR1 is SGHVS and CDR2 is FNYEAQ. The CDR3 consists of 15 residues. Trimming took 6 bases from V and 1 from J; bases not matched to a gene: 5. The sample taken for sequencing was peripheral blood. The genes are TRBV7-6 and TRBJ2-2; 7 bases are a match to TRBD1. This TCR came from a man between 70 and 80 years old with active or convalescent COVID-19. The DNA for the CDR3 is TGTGCCAGCAGACAACGACAGGGGAACACCGGGGAGCTGTTTTTT. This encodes CASRQRQGNTGELFF.